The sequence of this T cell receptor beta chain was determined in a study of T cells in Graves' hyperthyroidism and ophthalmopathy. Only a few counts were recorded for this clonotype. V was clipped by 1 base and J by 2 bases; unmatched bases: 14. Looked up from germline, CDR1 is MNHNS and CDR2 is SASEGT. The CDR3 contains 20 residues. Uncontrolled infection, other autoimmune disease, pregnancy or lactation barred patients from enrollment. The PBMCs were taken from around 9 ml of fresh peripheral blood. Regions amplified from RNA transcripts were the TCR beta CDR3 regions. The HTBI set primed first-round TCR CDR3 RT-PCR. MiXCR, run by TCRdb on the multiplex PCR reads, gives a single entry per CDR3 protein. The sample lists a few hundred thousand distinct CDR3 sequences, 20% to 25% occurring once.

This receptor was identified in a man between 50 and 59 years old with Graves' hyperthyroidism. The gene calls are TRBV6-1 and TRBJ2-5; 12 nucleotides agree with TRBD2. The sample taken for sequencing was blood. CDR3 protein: CASSEERQGLAGGKQETQYF. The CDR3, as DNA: TGTGCCAGCAGTGAAGAAAGACAGGGGCTAGCGGGAGGGAAGCAAGAGACCCAGTACTTC.